These 6 T cell receptor beta chains were sequenced from one sample in a study of regulatory T cells in long-lasting Graves disease (dated by TCRdb to the early 2020s). Library creation used multiplex PCR. The reads were generated on an Illumina HiSeq 4000. TCR beta libraries were built with iRepertoire HTBI primers and Arm-PCR amplification of CDR3 regions. TCRdb itself trimmed the public reads at Q25 with fastp, ran MiXCR and retained productive beta chains. Each record represents a unique CDR3 protein, reported with the most common genes and DNA among its rows. Here the sample has hundreds of thousands of distinct CDR3 sequences; over 14% occur a single time. Approximately 7.6% of the sample rests with the top ten. The sample's time point label, in plain terms: newly diagnosed GD, antithyroid drugs for less than 3 months. For both TCR sequencing and RNA sequencing, RNA was extracted from PBMCs in TRIzol.

The data also belong to a second study, concerning T cells in Graves' hyperthyroidism and ophthalmopathy.

Sequenced here: peripheral blood mononuclear cells (PBMCs), sampled at new diagnosis, from a patient treated with antithyroid drugs. Every receptor here comes from a woman aged 40 to 50 with Graves disease. Donor details come from another sample of the same person, matched by shared clones.

This clonotype was observed at least ten times. The V and J genes are TRBV28 and TRBJ1-1, with D maybe TRBD1 (6 bases). CDR1 and CDR2 from the germline V gene are MDHEN and SYDVKM. The CDR3 is 15 residues long. V was clipped by 4 bases and J by 1 base, with 13 bases between them. The chain's CDR3 is CASSSWGGPNTEAFF. The CDR3 bases are TGTGCCAGCAGTTCCTGGGGGGGCCCGAACACTGAAGCTTTCTTT.

This clonotype was detected ten times or more. This chain links TRBV20-1 with TRBJ2-1, with 9 bases that match TRBD1. The ends lost 0 bases at V and 8 bases at J; junction bases unmatched: 11. CDR1 DFQATT and CDR2 SNEGSKA come from the germline V gene (reference sequence). This CDR3 spans 16 amino acids. The CDR3 DNA sequence: TGCAGTGCTAGAGATACTCACAGGGGGCGCGGCGATGAGCAGTTCTTC. It translates to CSARDTHRGRGDEQFF.

This clonotype was seen at least ten times. The V and J genes are TRBV19 and TRBJ2-2; 7 positions agree with TRBD1. V trimming: 6 bases; J trimming: 0 bases; junction bases outside the gene matches: 4. This CDR3 is 15 amino acids long. Germline-derived CDR1 and CDR2 are LNHDA and SQIVND (reference sequence). Here the CDR3 DNA reads TGTGCCAGTAGATTCAGGGGGACGAACACCGGGGAGCTGTTTTTT. Residues: CASRFRGTNTGELFF.

Ten or more counts support this clonotype. The rearrangement joins TRBV19 to TRBJ1-1; a weak D match, TRBD1 (5 bases). Trimming cost V 2 bases and J 0 bases, with 16 bases left between them. The germline CDR1 and CDR2 sequences are LNHDA and SQIVND (reference sequence). This CDR3 is built from 17 residues. The CDR3, as DNA: TGTGCCAGTAGTATATCCCGATTCAGGGACTTGAACACTGAAGCTTTCTTT. Translating it yields CASSISRFRDLNTEAFF.

This clonotype has ten or more counts. This chain joins TRBV12-3 or TRBV12-4 and TRBJ2-5; D is possibly TRBD1 or TRBD2 (5 bases each). The CDR3 is made up of 13 amino acids. Trimming removed 3 bases at V and 7 bases at J, with 12 bases between. The DNA of the CDR3 is TGTGCCAGCAGTTTTAATCTTGGGGGGACCCAGTACTTC. It yields the protein CASSFNLGGTQYF.

This clonotype was found many times. The rearrangement links TRBV6-5 to TRBJ1-1, with TRBD1 matching 7 bases. The junction had 7 bases not matched to a gene; V was cut back by 2 bases and J by 4 bases. CDR1 and CDR2 (germline): MNHEY, SVGAGI. The CDR3 sequence is 15 residues long. The CDR3 protein is CASSYGQGVGTEAFF. DNA for the CDR3: TGTGCCAGCAGTTACGGGCAGGGGGTAGGCACTGAAGCTTTCTTT.